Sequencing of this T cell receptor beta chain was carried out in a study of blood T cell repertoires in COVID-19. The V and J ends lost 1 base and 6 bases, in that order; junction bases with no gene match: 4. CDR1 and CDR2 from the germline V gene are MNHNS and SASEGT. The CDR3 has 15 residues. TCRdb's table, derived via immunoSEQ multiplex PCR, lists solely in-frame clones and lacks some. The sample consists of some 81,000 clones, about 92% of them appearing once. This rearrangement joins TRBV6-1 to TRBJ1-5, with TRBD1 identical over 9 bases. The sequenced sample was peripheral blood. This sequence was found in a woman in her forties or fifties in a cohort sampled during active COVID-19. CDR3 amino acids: CASSEGDRVGQPQHF. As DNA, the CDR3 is TGTGCCAGCAGTGAAGGGGACAGGGTCGGTCAGCCCCAGCATTTT.